Each of the 29 T cell receptor beta chains below was sequenced from the same sample in a study of blood T cell repertoires in COVID-19. The method was immunoSEQ multiplex PCR; TCRdb's version includes in-frame clones alone and lacks a portion of them. There are around 63,000 clones in the sample; roughly 80% occur only once, and around 20% lies in the top ten. The sequenced sample consisted of peripheral blood. These receptors were taken from a woman between 50 and 59 years old with active or convalescent COVID-19.

The chain combines TRBV28 with TRBJ2-7, with 14 bases aligning to TRBD2. The CDR3 sequence is 14 residues long. The V gene's germline CDR1 is MDHEN and CDR2 SYDVKM. Germline trimming cut 5 bases from V and 5 bases from J; bases unmatched to any gene: 2. The CDR3 sequence: CASSKGLAGDEQYF. The CDR3 DNA reads TGTGCCAGCAGTAAGGGACTAGCGGGAGACGAGCAGTACTTC.

V is TRBV7-2 and J is TRBJ2-5; the D gene is possibly TRBD1 (6 bases). Germline lookup yields CDR1 SGHTA and CDR2 FQGNSA. The CDR3 covers 13 residues. Trimming took 5 bases from V and 6 from J, leaving 13 bases between them. This CDR3 reads CASSPGAEQTQYF. Here the CDR3 DNA reads TGTGCCAGCAGCCCAGGGGCGGAACAGACCCAGTACTTC.

V and J are TRBV6-6 and TRBJ2-1, with 8 bases lining up with TRBD1. The germline V gene has CDR1 MNHNY and CDR2 SVGAGI (reference sequence). V was pared by 1 base and J by 5 bases, with 4 bases of the junction left unmatched. CDR3 size: 15 residues. The DNA for the CDR3 is TGTGCCAGCAGTTACTGGGACAGGAGGAACAATGAGCAGTTCTTC. This sequence encodes CASSYWDRRNNEQFF.

The J gene is TRBJ1-1, the V gene TRBV12-3 or TRBV12-4, with 7 positions matching TRBD1. V was pared by 10 bases and J by 4 bases, with 3 bases of the junction left unmatched. The CDR3 runs 11 residues. CDR3 nucleotides: TGTGCCATACACAGGGGCACTGAAGCTTTCTTT. Translating it yields CAIHRGTEAFF.

The chain combines TRBV5-1 with TRBJ1-3; maybe TRBD1 (5 bases). V dropped 0 bases and J dropped 3 bases, with 7 bases sitting between them. The CDR3 contains 14 residues. Germline loops: CDR1 SGHRS, CDR2 YFSETQ. DNA of the CDR3: TGCGCCAGCAGCTTGGGACAGATTGGAAACACCATATATTTT. Protein product: CASSLGQIGNTIYF.

The chain employs TRBV29-1 and TRBJ2-7; D call uncertain. The CDR3 is 15 residues long. Germline V gene lookup returns CDR1 SQVTM and CDR2 ANQGSEA. V was cut by 3 bases and J by 3 bases, with 18 bases left in between. This chain's CDR3 is CSVEAPSSSDYEQYF. The CDR3 DNA follows: TGCAGCGTTGAGGCCCCTTCATCATCCGACTACGAGCAGTACTTC.

The chain has TRBV6-1 and TRBJ1-1; possibly TRBD1 for D (5 bases). V dropped 2 bases and J dropped 5 bases, with 12 bases sitting between them. The CDR3 totals 14 residues. Per the germline V gene, CDR1 is MNHNS and CDR2 is SASEGT. The DNA for the CDR3 is TGTGCCAGCAGTGAACGGGGGGGAAGAACTGAAGCTTTCTTT. This translates into CASSERGGRTEAFF.

This rearrangement joins TRBV7-8 to TRBJ2-3, with D maybe TRBD2 (7 bases). Germline assignment: CDR1 SGHVS and CDR2 FQNEAQ. The CDR3 runs to 16 residues. Trimming left V 3 bases short and J 1 base short, with 14 bases between. The CDR3 sequence is CASSFWGGSRTDTQYF. The CDR3 bases are TGTGCCAGCAGCTTTTGGGGGGGCTCCCGCACAGATACGCAGTATTTT.

The chain links TRBV27 to TRBJ2-6; the match to TRBD1 covers 8 bases. The germline CDR1 and CDR2 sequences are MNHEY and SMNVEV (reference sequence). Germline trimming cut 5 bases from V and 2 bases from J; bases unmatched to any gene: 8. CDR3 length equals 17 residues. CDR3 DNA: TGTGCCAGCAGTCCGCGACAGGGGTTCACTGGGGCCAACGTCCTGACTTTC. Its translation is CASSPRQGFTGANVLTF.

Concerning this clone itself: One junction end disagrees with the germline gene, perhaps due to a read error. This rearrangement joins TRBV5-1 to TRBJ2-1; 9 positions agree with TRBD1. Germline loops: CDR1 SGHRS, CDR2 YFSETQ. The CDR3 consists of 16 residues. The chain's CDR3 is CASSDPRDRVVNGQFF. CDR3 nucleotides: TGCGCCAGCAGCGACCCCCGGGACAGGGTCGTCAATGGGCAGTTCTTC.

V is TRBV9 and J is TRBJ2-1; maybe TRBD2 (6 bases). The CDR3 sequence is 16 residues long. The V end was cut by 4 bases, the J end by 5 bases, with 19 bases between. CDR1 is SGDLS, CDR2 YYNGEE, per germline. Here the CDR3 reads CASSTLAGKGNNEQFF. CDR3 in DNA: TGTGCCAGCAGCACTCTCGCGGGAAAAGGGAACAATGAGCAGTTCTTC.

V gene TRBV4-2 combines with J gene TRBJ2-7; D unresolved. Germline V gives CDR1 LGHNA, CDR2 YNFKEQ. The CDR3 has 12 amino acids. Trimming left V 0 bases short and J 3 bases short, with 3 bases between. This chain's CDR3 is CASSQDRYEQYF. The CDR3, as DNA: TGTGCCAGCAGCCAAGATCGCTACGAGCAGTACTTC.

This sequence joins TRBV6-5 and TRBJ2-2, with D perhaps TRBD2 (5 bases). Germline CDR1 reads MNHEY; CDR2 reads SVGAGI. This CDR3 contains 13 residues. V was cut by 11 bases and J by 7 bases, with 17 bases left in between. In DNA, the CDR3 is TGTGCCTCAAACCGGGGTCGTCACGGGGAGCTGTTTTTT. Protein sequence: CASNRGRHGELFF.

The chain is built from TRBV3-1 (or the pseudogene TRBV3-2) and TRBJ2-1, with 8 bases that match TRBD2. The V segment lost 2 bases and the J segment 6 bases; nucleotides outside the gene matches: 12. Germline loops: CDR1 LGHDT, CDR2 YNNKEL (reference sequence). The length of the CDR3 is 17 residues. CDR3 residues: CASSQHPAGLVSNEQFF. CDR3 DNA: TGTGCCAGCAGCCAACACCCGGCGGGACTAGTCTCCAATGAGCAGTTCTTC.

This clone was counted at least ten times. The chain uses TRBV3-1 (or the pseudogene TRBV3-2) and TRBJ2-5, with TRBD2 matching 10 bases. The germline V gene encodes CDR1 LGHDT and CDR2 YNNKEL (reference sequence). The CDR3 totals 15 residues. Germline trimming cut 4 bases from V and 4 bases from J; bases unmatched to any gene: 6. The CDR3 DNA sequence: TGTGCCAGCAGCCCGGTAGCGGGAGGAGGAGAGACCCAGTACTTC. Amino acid sequence: CASSPVAGGGETQYF.

The chain links TRBV7-9 to TRBJ1-5, with 9 nucleotides matching TRBD1. V trimming: 5 bases; J trimming: 2 bases; junction bases outside the gene matches: 10. The CDR3 sequence is 17 residues long. CDR1 SEHNR and CDR2 FQNEAQ come from the germline V gene (reference sequence). CDR3 in amino acids: CASSPGQGGSGNQPQHF. The CDR3, as DNA: TGTGCCAGCAGCCCGGGACAGGGAGGCTCGGGCAATCAGCCCCAGCATTTT. The full variable domain, in which reference TRBV7-9 and TRBJ1-5 provide the parts outside the CDR3, is DTGVSQNPRHKITKRGQNVTFRCDPISEHNRLYWYRQTLGQGPEFLTYFQNEAQLEKSRLLSDRFSAERPKGSFSTLEIQRTEQGDSAMYLCASSPGQGGSGNQPQHFGDGTRLSIL.

V gene TRBV11-1 combines with J gene TRBJ2-1; possible D gene TRBD2, 6 bases. The V end was cut by 4 bases, the J end by 5 bases, with 12 bases between. The V gene's germline CDR1 is SGHAT and CDR2 FQDESV (reference sequence). This CDR3 is built from 14 residues. The CDR3 region is CASSSRGNHNEQFF. CDR3 sequence (DNA): TGTGCCAGCAGCTCACGGGGGAACCACAATGAGCAGTTCTTC.

This chain connects TRBV28 to TRBJ1-5, with D unclear. The CDR3 runs 14 residues. CDR1 is MDHEN and CDR2 is SYDVKM in the germline V gene. V was trimmed by 3 bases and J by 5 bases, leaving 11 bases between them. CDR3 nucleotides: TGTGCCAGCAGTTTGAGGGCCGGACATCAGCCCCAGCATTTT. Translation: CASSLRAGHQPQHF.

The chain links TRBV18 to TRBJ1-4; D remains ambiguous. This CDR3 has 15 amino acids. Trimming left V 3 bases short and J 0 bases short, with 8 bases between. Germline-derived CDR1 and CDR2 are KGHSH and LQKENI. In DNA, the CDR3 is TGTGCCAGCTCACCGACAACGGCAACTAATGAAAAACTGTTTTTT. Its translation: CASSPTTATNEKLFF. The full variable domain, in which reference TRBV18 and TRBJ1-4 provide the parts outside the CDR3, is NAGVMQNPRHLVRRRGQEARLRCSPMKGHSHVYWYRQLPEEGLKFMVYLQKENIIDESGMPKERFSAEFPKEGPSILRIQQVVRGDSAAYFCASSPTTATNEKLFFGSGTQLSVL.

This clone was counted once. Other DNA sequences in the same sample also yield this CDR3. This sequence joins TRBV18 and TRBJ1-4; 9 bases map to TRBD1. Germline CDR1 KGHSH, CDR2 LQKENI. The CDR3 length is 13 residues. Unmatched junction bases numbered 1, after V lost 3 bases and J lost 8 bases. CDR3 residues: CASSPGQGEKLFF. The CDR3 nucleotides read TGTGCCAGCTCACCCGGACAGGGGGAAAAACTGTTTTTT.

The V and J genes are TRBV27 and TRBJ2-1, with 13 bases fitting TRBD2. V lost 7 bases, J lost 8 bases, and 8 bases stayed unmatched. Germline lookup yields CDR1 MNHEY and CDR2 SMNVEV (reference sequence). The CDR3 contains 15 residues. CDR3 in DNA: TGTGCCAGCACCCAACTAGCGGGAGGGCCCTATGAGCAGTTCTTC. Translated: CASTQLAGGPYEQFF.

The chain combines TRBV7-8 with TRBJ2-1; D gene unclear. V was shortened by 5 bases and J by 0 bases, with 11 bases between the two germline ends. Per germline, CDR1 SGHVS and CDR2 FQNEAQ. This CDR3 contains 15 residues. For the CDR3, the DNA is TGTGCCAGCAGCCCCTCCCTACTCTCCTACAATGAGCAGTTCTTC. It yields the protein CASSPSLLSYNEQFF.

V usage is TRBV6-2 or TRBV6-3 and J usage is TRBJ1-5, with 7 bases aligning to TRBD1. The J segment lost 7 bases and the V segment lost 2 bases, leaving 8 bases of the junction unmatched. CDR3 length equals 15 residues. Germline CDR1 is MNHEY and CDR2 is SVGEGT. The CDR3 region is CASSYRQGRGQPQHF. The CDR3 nucleotides read TGTGCCAGCAGTTACCGACAGGGTCGAGGACAGCCCCAGCATTTT.

J is TRBJ1-3 and V is TRBV10-3, with TRBD1 identical over 9 bases. This CDR3 spans 14 amino acids. Germline CDR1 ENHRY, CDR2 SYGVKD. V shed 6 bases and J 4 bases; nucleotides not matched to a gene: 4. For the CDR3, the DNA is TGTGCCATCAGCCCCGGGACAGGGGGAAACACCATATATTTT. This gives the protein CAISPGTGGNTIYF.

The sample holds one count of this clone. The V gene is TRBV11-1, the J gene TRBJ2-5, with TRBD1 matching over 11 bases. The length of the CDR3 is 16 residues. Germline CDR1 SGHAT, CDR2 FQDESV (reference sequence). With V trimmed by 2 bases and J by 4 bases, 6 bases remained unmatched. CDR3 sequence (DNA): TGTGCCAGCAGCTTATTACGGACAGGGGGCCTAGAGACCCAGTACTTC. This encodes CASSLLRTGGLETQYF.

The chain carries TRBV7-9 and TRBJ2-4, with D perhaps matching TRBD2 (5 bases). V was clipped by 5 bases and J by 6 bases, with 17 bases between them. Germline assignment: CDR1 SEHNR and CDR2 FQNEAQ (reference sequence). The CDR3 contains 15 residues. CDR3 nucleotides: TGTGCCAGCAGCCAGTCCTGGGCCGCGGGAAACATTCAGTACTTC. Translation: CASSQSWAAGNIQYF.

This sequence joins TRBV4-1 and TRBJ1-2; weak D call: TRBD1 (6 bases). This CDR3 is 15 amino acids long. The V end was cut by 1 base, the J end by 3 bases, with 12 bases between. Germline values: CDR1 MGHRA, CDR2 YSYEKL. CDR3 region: CASSQVTGPDYGYTF. The CDR3 region has the DNA TGCGCCAGCAGCCAAGTTACAGGGCCCGACTATGGCTACACCTTC.

The V call is TRBV3-1 (or the pseudogene TRBV3-2), the J call TRBJ1-5; no reliable D call. The germline CDR1 and CDR2 sequences are LGHDT and YNNKEL (reference sequence). The V gene lost 3 bases and the J gene lost 4 bases, with 10 bases spanning the gap. The CDR3 totals 14 residues. The chain's CDR3 is CASSHIPGNQPQHF. CDR3 bases: TGTGCCAGCAGCCATATCCCAGGAAATCAGCCCCAGCATTTT.

The chain is built from TRBV7-8 and TRBJ2-2, with 7 nucleotides matching TRBD2. Germline V gives CDR1 SGHVS, CDR2 FQNEAQ. Germline trimming cut 5 bases from V and 6 bases from J; bases unmatched to any gene: 12. This CDR3 is 16 amino acids long. The CDR3 loop reads CASSDLGLGGAGELFF. CDR3 DNA sequence: TGTGCCAGCAGCGACCTCGGACTAGGAGGTGCCGGGGAGCTGTTTTTT.